This TCR beta chain was sequenced for a study of spatial heterogeneity in lung cancer. Trimming shortened V by 0 bases and J by 0 bases, and 7 bases separated the two germline ends. Germline V gene sequence: CDR1 SEHNR, CDR2 FQNEAQ (reference sequence). The CDR3 totals 15 residues. Time point here: sample taken at primary tumor resection. Unsorted samples of tumor, nontumor lung or frozen PBMC had their whole RNA sequenced. TCRdb re-analysed the 5' RACE reads in MiXCR, keeping a single row per CDR3 protein. The sample consists of approximately 40,000 distinct CDR3 sequences, approximately 6.8% of them appearing once.

This chain uses TRBV7-9 with TRBJ2-3, with D unresolved. The receptor's source is a female donor with early-stage non-small cell lung cancer. The input for sequencing was PBMCs, taken at surgery. The chain's CDR3 is CASSLANPSTDTQYF. DNA for the CDR3: TGTGCCAGCAGCTTAGCGAACCCCAGCACAGATACGCAGTATTTT. The full variable domain, with the rest looked up from reference TRBV7-9 and TRBJ2-3, is DTGVSQNPRHKITKRGQNVTFRCDPISEHNRLYWYRQTLGQGPEFLTYFQNEAQLEKSRLLSDRFSAERPKGSFSTLEIQRTEQGDSAMYLCASSLANPSTDTQYFGPGTRLTVL.